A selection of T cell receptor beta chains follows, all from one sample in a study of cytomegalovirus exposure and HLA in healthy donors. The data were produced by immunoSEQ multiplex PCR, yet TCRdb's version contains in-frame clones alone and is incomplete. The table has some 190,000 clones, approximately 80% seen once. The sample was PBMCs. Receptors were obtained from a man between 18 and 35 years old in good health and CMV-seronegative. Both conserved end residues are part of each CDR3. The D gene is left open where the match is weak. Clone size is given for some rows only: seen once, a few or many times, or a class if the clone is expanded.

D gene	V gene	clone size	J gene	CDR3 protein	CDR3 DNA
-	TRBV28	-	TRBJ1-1	CASSLLSGQFGKAFF	TGTGCCAGCAGTTTACTGTCTGGACAGTTCGGTAAAGCTTTCTTT
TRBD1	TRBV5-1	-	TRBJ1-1	CASSSGQGNTEAFF	TGCGCCAGCAGCTCGGGACAGGGGAACACTGAAGCTTTCTTT
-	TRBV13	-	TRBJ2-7	CASSPGQERATYEQYF	TGTGCCAGCAGCCCGGGACAAGAGAGGGCAACCTACGAGCAGTACTTC
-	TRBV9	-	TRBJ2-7	CASSAGAPGYEQYF	TGTGCCAGCAGCGCAGGGGCGCCTGGCTACGAGCAGTACTTC
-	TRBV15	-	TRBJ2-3	CATSGYGGPRATDTQYF	TGTGCCACCAGCGGCTACGGGGGGCCGCGTGCCACAGATACGCAGTATTTT
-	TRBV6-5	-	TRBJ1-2	CASRQAPGGYTF	TGTGCCAGCAGACAAGCCCCGGGAGGCTACACCTTC
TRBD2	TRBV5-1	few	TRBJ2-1	CASSLGGLAGGTAGNEQFF	TGCGCCAGCAGCTTGGGGGGACTAGCGGGAGGGACGGCCGGCAATGAGCAGTTCTTC
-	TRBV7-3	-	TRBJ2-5	CASSPSVAGEQYF	TGTGCCAGCAGCCCCTCTGTCGCCGGGGAGCAGTACTTC
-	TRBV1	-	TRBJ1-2	CTSSSGENRGPSRPGYTF	TGCACCAGCAGCTCGGGGGAGAACAGGGGGCCGTCCCGACCTGGCTACACCTTC
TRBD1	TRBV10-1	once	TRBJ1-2	CASTEAGQGARGYTF	TGCGCCAGCACTGAAGCAGGACAGGGGGCGAGGGGCTACACCTTC
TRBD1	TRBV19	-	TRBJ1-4	CASTTDRTGFEKLFF	TGTGCCAGTACCACCGACCGGACAGGGTTTGAAAAACTGTTTTTT
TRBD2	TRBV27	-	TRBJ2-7	CASSRGRASDEQYF	TGTGCCAGCAGTCGGGGGAGGGCCAGCGACGAGCAGTACTTC
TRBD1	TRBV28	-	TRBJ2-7	CASRYDRAPYEQYF	TGTGCCAGCAGATACGACAGGGCCCCCTACGAGCAGTACTTC
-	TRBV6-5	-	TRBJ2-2	CASRSIGNTGELFF	TGTGCCAGCAGATCTATTGGGAACACCGGGGAGCTGTTTTTT
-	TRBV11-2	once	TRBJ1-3	CASSLAPAVYSGNTIYF	TGTGCCAGCAGCTTAGCACCCGCGGTATACTCTGGAAACACCATATATTTT
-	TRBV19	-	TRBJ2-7	CASSFSGAYEQYF	TGTGCCAGTAGTTTTTCCGGGGCCTACGAGCAGTACTTC
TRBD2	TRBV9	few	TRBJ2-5	CASSADTGLGQETQYF	TGTGCCAGCAGCGCCGACACGGGACTAGGGCAAGAGACCCAGTACTTC
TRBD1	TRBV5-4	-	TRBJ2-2	CASSLMTGAAGELFF	TGTGCCAGCAGCTTGATGACAGGGGCGGCCGGGGAGCTGTTTTTT
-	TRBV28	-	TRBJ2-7	CASSAPLAGVSYEQYF	TGTGCCAGCAGTGCACCGCTTGCGGGTGTATCCTACGAGCAGTACTTC
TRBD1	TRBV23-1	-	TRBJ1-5	CASRYRGRQPQHF	TGCGCCAGCAGATACAGGGGGAGGCAGCCCCAGCATTTT
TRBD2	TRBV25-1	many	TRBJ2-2	CASSESGRDTGELFF	TGTGCCAGCAGTGAATCCGGGAGGGACACCGGGGAGCTGTTTTTT
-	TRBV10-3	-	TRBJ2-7	CAISTLGQNYEQYF	TGTGCCATCAGCACCCTAGGACAGAACTACGAGCAGTACTTC
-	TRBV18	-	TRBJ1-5	CASSPAQGINQPQHF	TGTGCCAGCTCACCAGCTCAGGGGATAAATCAGCCCCAGCATTTT